These T cell receptor beta chains were read from a single sample in a study of quantifying T cell responses using KT2 cells. TCRdb reanalysed the UMI-ligation and nested PCR reads using MiXCR and keeps one entry per CDR3 protein. The repertoire holds 60,000 or so distinct CDR3 sequences, approximately 13% seen once, with under 10% in the top ten. Sample: PBMCs spiked with cells of the T cell clone KT2. These receptors were collected from a human donor. Both conserved end residues are part of each CDR3. Fields, in order: D gene, clone size, J gene, V gene, CDR3 protein, CDR3 DNA. D genes are given only for firm matches. The listing skips clone size in some rows; elsewhere it reads once, few, many or a size class.

D: NA
size: NA
J: TRBJ2-7
V: TRBV5-4
CDR3: CASSLSGGYYEQYF
DNA: TGTGCCAGCAGCTTGTCTGGGGGATACTACGAGCAGTACTTC

D: NA
size: NA
J: TRBJ1-5
V: TRBV27
CDR3: CASSLEGSQPQHF
DNA: TGTGCCAGCAGTTTAGAGGGGAGTCAGCCCCAGCATTTT

D: NA
size: NA
J: TRBJ2-5
V: TRBV5-4
CDR3: CASSWDYQETQYF
DNA: TGTGCCAGCAGCTGGGACTACCAAGAGACCCAGTACTTC

D: TRBD2
size: NA
J: TRBJ2-1
V: TRBV12-3/TRBV12-4
CDR3: CASSLFQKGLAGGRSYNEQFF
DNA: TGTGCCAGCAGTTTATTCCAGAAGGGACTAGCGGGGGGGCGCTCCTACAATGAGCAGTTCTTC

D: TRBD1
size: NA
J: TRBJ1-2
V: TRBV6-6
CDR3: CASRTGTGGYGYTF
DNA: TGTGCCAGCAGAACCGGGACAGGGGGCTATGGCTACACCTTC

D: TRBD2
size: many
J: TRBJ2-1
V: TRBV7-8
CDR3: CASSTVRAGLAPYNEQFF
DNA: TGTGCCAGCAGCACAGTACGCGCGGGACTAGCTCCCTACAATGAGCAGTTCTTC

D: TRBD2
size: NA
J: TRBJ2-7
V: TRBV29-1
CDR3: CSVGRERLYEQYF
DNA: TGCAGCGTTGGGCGGGAGAGACTATACGAGCAGTACTTC

D: NA
size: few
J: TRBJ1-1
V: TRBV6-1
CDR3: CASSERIWNTEAFF
DNA: TGTGCCAGCAGTGAACGAATCTGGAACACTGAAGCTTTCTTT

D: TRBD2
size: few
J: TRBJ2-3
V: TRBV12-3/TRBV12-4
CDR3: CASSRTRGAATDTQYF
DNA: TGTGCCAGCAGTCGAACGCGGGGGGCCGCCACAGATACGCAGTATTTT

D: NA
size: many
J: TRBJ2-7
V: TRBV5-1
CDR3: CASSLASYLYEQYF
DNA: TGCGCCAGCAGCTTGGCCTCCTACCTCTACGAGCAGTACTTC

D: NA
size: NA
J: TRBJ1-1
V: TRBV9
CDR3: CASSVVRTENTEAFF
DNA: TGTGCCAGCAGCGTAGTGCGGACAGAGAACACTGAAGCTTTCTTT

D: TRBD1
size: few
J: TRBJ1-2
V: TRBV12-3/TRBV12-4
CDR3: CASSRGDSRFYGYTF
DNA: TGTGCCAGCAGCCGGGGGGACAGTAGATTTTATGGCTACACCTTC

D: NA
size: NA
J: TRBJ2-7
V: TRBV7-8
CDR3: CASSLVAGTYEQYF
DNA: TGTGCCAGCAGCTTAGTGGCGGGGACCTACGAGCAGTACTTC

D: TRBD2
size: many
J: TRBJ2-3
V: TRBV6-2/TRBV6-3
CDR3: CASSYSTSSGWYTQYF
DNA: TGTGCCAGCAGTTACTCGACTAGCTCGGGGTGGTATACGCAGTATTTT

D: NA
size: few
J: TRBJ2-1
V: TRBV24-1
CDR3: CATSDSWGGGRQFF
DNA: TGTGCCACCAGTGACTCGTGGGGGGGCGGTAGGCAGTTCTTC

D: NA
size: few
J: TRBJ1-1
V: TRBV3-1
CDR3: CASSLRPPWAATEAFF
DNA: TGTGCCAGCAGCCTTAGACCCCCTTGGGCGGCCACTGAAGCTTTCTTT

D: NA
size: many
J: TRBJ2-4
V: TRBV20-1
CDR3: CSARVLRGMKNIQYF
DNA: TGCAGTGCCAGAGTCCTAAGGGGAATGAAAAACATTCAGTACTTC

D: NA
size: few
J: TRBJ2-5
V: TRBV11-2
CDR3: CASSNRGEGPETQYF
DNA: TGTGCCAGCAGCAATAGGGGGGAGGGCCCGGAGACCCAGTACTTC

D: NA
size: many
J: TRBJ2-2
V: TRBV6-4
CDR3: CASSDGAGTGELFF
DNA: TGTGCCAGCAGTGACGGGGCAGGGACCGGGGAGCTGTTTTTT

D: NA
size: NA
J: TRBJ2-7
V: TRBV6-5
CDR3: CASSYRRSGAGEQYF
DNA: TGTGCCAGCAGTTACCGTAGATCGGGGGCGGGAGAGCAGTACTTC

D: TRBD2
size: NA
J: TRBJ2-5
V: TRBV20-1
CDR3: CSARGDSGKKTQYF
DNA: TGCAGTGCTAGAGGAGATAGCGGGAAAAAGACCCAGTACTTC

D: NA
size: few
J: TRBJ2-5
V: TRBV2
CDR3: CASTSTRGETQYF
DNA: TGTGCCAGCACGAGTACCAGGGGTGAGACCCAGTACTTC

D: TRBD2
size: few
J: TRBJ2-5
V: TRBV12-3/TRBV12-4
CDR3: CASSLNSGGETQYF
DNA: TGTGCCAGCAGTTTAAATTCGGGGGGAGAGACCCAGTACTTC

D: NA
size: few
J: TRBJ1-1
V: TRBV9
CDR3: CASSVGGAGANTEAFF
DNA: TGTGCCAGCAGCGTGGGGGGGGCCGGCGCGAACACTGAAGCTTTCTTT

D: NA
size: NA
J: TRBJ1-5
V: TRBV23-1
CDR3: CATVDTRGNQPQHF
DNA: TGCGCCACTGTGGACACCCGAGGCAATCAGCCCCAGCATTTT

D: NA
size: NA
J: TRBJ2-5
V: TRBV7-6
CDR3: CASRSTSKTQYF
DNA: TGTGCCAGCAGGTCAACTAGCAAGACCCAGTACTTC

D: NA
size: few
J: TRBJ2-4
V: TRBV10-1
CDR3: CASSLGSAKNIQYF
DNA: TGCGCCAGCAGTCTGGGGTCGGCCAAAAACATTCAGTACTTC

D: TRBD2
size: NA
J: TRBJ2-3
V: TRBV5-1
CDR3: CASSLGLAGAGTDTQYF
DNA: TGCGCCAGCAGCTTAGGACTAGCGGGAGCCGGCACAGATACGCAGTATTTT

D: TRBD2
size: NA
J: TRBJ2-1
V: TRBV4-3
CDR3: CASSQAWASGRYEQFF
DNA: TGCGCCAGCAGCCAAGCGTGGGCTAGCGGGAGGTATGAGCAGTTCTTC

D: NA
size: many
J: TRBJ2-3
V: TRBV5-1
CDR3: CASMTAPTDTQYF
DNA: TGCGCCAGCATGACGGCTCCGACAGATACGCAGTATTTT

D: TRBD2
size: NA
J: TRBJ2-5
V: TRBV6-1
CDR3: CASSEQRGGPETQYF
DNA: TGTGCCAGCAGTGAACAGCGGGGGGGTCCAGAGACCCAGTACTTC

D: NA
size: few
J: TRBJ2-1
V: TRBV5-1
CDR3: CASSLVRFSYNEQFF
DNA: TGCGCCAGCAGCTTGGTTAGATTCTCCTACAATGAGCAGTTCTTC

D: NA
size: many
J: TRBJ1-3
V: TRBV5-1
CDR3: CASTPDGLSGNTIYF
DNA: TGCGCCAGCACCCCAGATGGACTCTCTGGAAACACCATATATTTT

D: TRBD1
size: few
J: TRBJ1-1
V: TRBV5-6
CDR3: CASSSSTGHTEAFF
DNA: TGTGCCAGCAGCTCCTCGACAGGGCACACTGAAGCTTTCTTT

D: NA
size: many
J: TRBJ1-6
V: TRBV4-2
CDR3: CASSQVPGFGPLHF
DNA: TGTGCCAGCAGCCAAGTTCCAGGATTCGGTCCCCTCCACTTT

D: NA
size: NA
J: TRBJ2-3
V: TRBV11-2
CDR3: CASSLGITDTQYF
DNA: TGTGCCAGCAGCTTAGGTATTACAGATACGCAGTATTTT

D: NA
size: NA
J: TRBJ2-3
V: TRBV7-3
CDR3: CASSLTRKSTDTQYF
DNA: TGTGCCAGCAGCTTAACTCGCAAGAGCACAGATACGCAGTATTTT

D: NA
size: few
J: TRBJ1-1
V: TRBV29-1
CDR3: CSVVGGILMNTEAFF
DNA: TGCAGCGTTGTTGGGGGAATATTGATGAACACTGAAGCTTTCTTT

D: NA
size: NA
J: TRBJ2-7
V: TRBV11-2
CDR3: CASSTPGRSPYEQYF
DNA: TGTGCCAGCAGCACCCCGGGACGAAGCCCCTACGAGCAGTACTTC

D: TRBD1
size: many
J: TRBJ1-2
V: TRBV6-5
CDR3: CASRTGQSYTF
DNA: TGTGCCAGCAGGACAGGGCAGAGCTACACCTTC

D: NA
size: few
J: TRBJ1-1
V: TRBV27
CDR3: CASRTVTRRSNTEAFF
DNA: TGTGCCAGCAGGACTGTGACCCGGAGATCAAACACTGAAGCTTTCTTT

D: TRBD2
size: few
J: TRBJ2-5
V: TRBV9
CDR3: CASSVADLAGAETQYF
DNA: TGTGCCAGCAGCGTAGCTGACCTAGCGGGGGCCGAGACCCAGTACTTC